Listed below are T cell receptor beta chains from one sample, sequenced in a study of identical twins. Using its own MiXCR run on the 5' RACE reads, TCRdb lists one record per CDR3 protein. In the table there are some 270,000 distinct CDR3 sequences, approximately 8.6% of which are singletons. The sample was also linked to a second study, of yellow fever vaccine responses in identical twins.

Sequencing used CD8+ T cells sorted from blood. These receptors were taken from a woman in her late teens or twenties in good health. The CDR3 runs from the conserved cysteine through the conserved F or W. The D gene is left open where the match is weak. Clone size is shown for a subset of rows, as once, few, many or a class of expanded clone.

j_call d_call clone_size v_call cdr3_aa cdr3_nt
TRBJ2-7 TRBD2 . TRBV7-9 CASSRSGREKDEQYF TGTGCCAGCAGCCGGAGCGGGAGGGAAAAGGACGAGCAGTACTTC
TRBJ2-2 . many TRBV2 CASSEYVGDPGELFF TGTGCCAGCAGTGAATACGTCGGAGACCCCGGGGAGCTGTTTTTT
TRBJ2-7 . many TRBV12-3/TRBV12-4 CASRTDRSYEQYF TGTGCCAGCAGGACGGACAGATCCTACGAGCAGTACTTC
TRBJ2-1 TRBD2 many TRBV7-6 CASSLVPSGEYNEQFF TGTGCCAGCAGCTTAGTTCCTAGCGGGGAGTACAATGAGCAGTTCTTC
TRBJ2-7 . many TRBV6-2/TRBV6-3 CASSFGPSASYEQYF TGTGCCAGCAGTTTTGGACCATCCGCCTCCTACGAGCAGTACTTC
TRBJ2-7 TRBD2 few TRBV4-3 CASSQGRVGGLAFYEQYF TGCGCCAGCAGCCAAGGTCGTGTAGGAGGACTAGCGTTCTACGAGCAGTACTTC
TRBJ2-5 TRBD2 . TRBV7-8 CASSLTASGGRETQYF TGTGCCAGCAGCTTAACGGCTAGCGGAGGGCGGGAGACCCAGTACTTC
TRBJ2-7 TRBD2 many TRBV6-5 CASSYLIAGGPSEAEQYF TGTGCCAGCAGTTACTTAATAGCGGGAGGGCCGTCAGAGGCCGAGCAGTACTTC
TRBJ1-6 . . TRBV25-1 CASSASAGVSPLHF TGTGCCAGCAGTGCGAGTGCAGGGGTTTCACCCCTCCACTTT
TRBJ2-7 . few TRBV28 CANSQSGTAYEQYF TGTGCCAACTCTCAAAGCGGGACAGCCTACGAGCAGTACTTC
TRBJ2-7 TRBD1 few TRBV4-3 CASSQDRRGGGSYEQYF TGCGCCAGCAGCCAAGATCGGAGAGGGGGCGGTTCCTACGAGCAGTACTTC
TRBJ2-7 TRBD2 . TRBV4-2 CASSQDVAGAYEQYF TGTGCCAGCAGCCAAGATGTAGCGGGAGCCTACGAGCAGTACTTC
TRBJ2-5 . many TRBV29-1 CSIRQEQETQYF TGCAGCATCCGACAGGAGCAAGAGACCCAGTACTTC
TRBJ2-5 . . TRBV6-2/TRBV6-3 CASKKEAQYF TGTGCCAGCAAAAAAGAGGCCCAGTACTTC
TRBJ2-7 TRBD2 . TRBV20-1 CSARLAGDTYEQYF TGCAGTGCTAGGCTAGCGGGAGATACCTACGAGCAGTACTTC
TRBJ2-1 . . TRBV6-4 CASSEGAEAYNEQFF TGTGCCAGCAGTGAAGGGGCAGAGGCCTACAATGAGCAGTTCTTC
TRBJ2-3 TRBD2 . TRBV9 CASSASGASPQYF TGTGCCAGCAGCGCTAGCGGGGCCTCGCCGCAGTATTTT
TRBJ2-3 . . TRBV9 CASSVVDRGRTDTQYF TGTGCCAGCAGCGTAGTAGACCGGGGGCGTACAGATACGCAGTATTTT
TRBJ2-7 TRBD1 . TRBV7-6 CASSSGTGEYEQYF TGTGCCAGCAGTTCCGGGACAGGAGAATACGAGCAGTACTTC
TRBJ2-3 . many TRBV27 CASSSPGRDTQYF TGTGCCAGCAGTTCCCCTGGACGGGATACGCAGTATTTT
TRBJ2-1 . . TRBV28 CASNDPREGPYNEQFF TGTGCCAGCAACGATCCTAGAGAGGGTCCCTACAATGAGCAGTTCTTC
TRBJ2-1 TRBD2 many TRBV4-1 CASSLPSGYNEQFF TGCGCCAGCAGCCTACCTAGCGGGTACAATGAGCAGTTCTTC
TRBJ2-7 . . TRBV7-2 CASSPRTNAYEQYF TGTGCCAGCAGCCCCCGGACAAATGCATACGAGCAGTACTTC
TRBJ1-1 TRBD1 few TRBV5-1 CASRQNRGHTEAFF TGCGCCAGCAGACAAAACAGGGGTCACACTGAAGCTTTCTTT
TRBJ2-3 TRBD2 few TRBV7-3 CASSLTSGGSAQYF TGTGCCAGCAGCTTGACTAGCGGGGGGAGCGCGCAGTATTTT
TRBJ2-7 . many TRBV10-3 CAISDGTSYEQYF TGTGCCATCAGTGATGGGACATCCTACGAGCAGTACTTC
TRBJ2-4 . . TRBV20-1 CSARDREGTKNIQYF TGCAGTGCTAGAGATCGGGAAGGGACCAAAAACATTCAGTACTTC
TRBJ2-1 . . TRBV5-1 CASSLAEGGYNEQFF TGCGCCAGCAGCTTAGCGGAGGGAGGATACAATGAGCAGTTCTTC
TRBJ1-4 . few TRBV20-1 CSVRDLANEKLFF TGCAGTGTCCGGGACTTAGCTAATGAAAAACTGTTTTTT
TRBJ2-5 TRBD2 many TRBV10-3 CAISESPSGGSETQYF TGTGCCATCAGTGAGTCACCTAGCGGGGGGTCGGAGACCCAGTACTTC
TRBJ2-3 TRBD2 . TRBV4-3 CASSQMRKISGVTDTQYF TGCGCCAGCAGCCAAATGAGGAAGATTAGCGGGGTCACAGATACGCAGTATTTT
TRBJ2-5 . . TRBV6-5 CASSYSMAAGRQTQYF TGTGCCAGCAGTTACTCGATGGCGGCAGGGCGACAGACCCAGTACTTC
TRBJ2-1 . few TRBV6-2/TRBV6-3 CASSYSLDYNEQFF TGTGCCAGCAGTTACTCGCTAGATTACAATGAGCAGTTCTTC
TRBJ2-1 TRBD2 . TRBV7-9 CASSPRGTSGDEQFF TGTGCCAGCAGCCCCAGGGGGACTAGCGGGGATGAGCAGTTCTTC
TRBJ2-1 TRBD1 . TRBV6-2/TRBV6-3 CASSLTGGSSNEQFF TGTGCCAGCAGTCTGACAGGGGGCAGTAGCAATGAGCAGTTCTTC
TRBJ2-3 TRBD2 . TRBV4-3 CASSQDRVAGGTDTQYF TGCGCCAGCAGCCAAGATCGGGTAGCGGGGGGCACAGATACGCAGTATTTT
TRBJ2-3 . few TRBV9 CASSPSILADTQYF TGTGCCAGCAGCCCCTCGATCTTGGCAGATACGCAGTATTTT
TRBJ2-7 TRBD1 many TRBV28 CASSLVNRGDEQYF TGTGCCAGCAGTTTAGTAAACAGGGGTGACGAGCAGTACTTC
TRBJ1-2 TRBD1 . TRBV29-1 CSSEDRASVEYTF TGCAGCTCAGAGGACAGGGCAAGTGTTGAGTACACCTTC
TRBJ2-7 . . TRBV10-2 CASSESFDEQYF TGCGCCAGCAGTGAGTCGTTTGACGAGCAGTACTTC
TRBJ2-1 TRBD2 many TRBV5-1 CASSLTSASSYNEQFF TGCGCCAGCAGCTTGACTAGCGCGAGCTCCTACAATGAGCAGTTCTTC
TRBJ2-7 TRBD2 . TRBV20-1 CSARVSGGYEQYF TGCAGTGCTAGGGTCAGCGGGGGCTACGAGCAGTACTTC
TRBJ2-3 TRBD2 . TRBV7-2 CASSSQTSGGLTDTQYF TGTGCCAGCAGCTCCCAGACTAGCGGGGGGCTCACAGATACGCAGTATTTT
TRBJ1-1 . few TRBV12-3/TRBV12-4 CASRELNTEAFF TGTGCCAGCAGGGAATTGAACACTGAAGCTTTCTTT
TRBJ2-1 . . TRBV9 CASSVLQGVYDEQFF TGTGCCAGCAGCGTATTACAGGGTGTCTACGATGAGCAGTTCTTC
TRBJ2-7 TRBD1 few TRBV11-2 CASSSTWDRAYEQYF TGTGCCAGCAGTTCGACGTGGGACAGGGCGTACGAGCAGTACTTC
TRBJ2-7 TRBD1 many TRBV6-1 CASTGGESHEQYF TGTGCCAGCACAGGGGGAGAAAGTCACGAGCAGTACTTC
TRBJ2-7 . few TRBV13 CASGYRGLSYEQYF TGTGCCAGCGGATACAGGGGACTCTCCTACGAGCAGTACTTC
TRBJ1-2 . many TRBV10-3 CAISAEVGVNYGYTF TGTGCCATCAGCGCCGAAGTGGGGGTAAACTATGGCTACACCTTC
TRBJ1-1 TRBD1 few TRBV7-8 CASSGPGTGSKNTEAFF TGTGCCAGCAGCGGACCCGGGACAGGGAGTAAGAACACTGAAGCTTTCTTT
TRBJ2-3 TRBD2 . TRBV5-1 CASSEGLAGGIDTQYF TGCGCCAGCAGCGAAGGACTAGCGGGGGGAATAGATACGCAGTATTTT
TRBJ2-7 TRBD1 many TRBV4-3 CASSQSAGTGLYEQYF TGCGCCAGCAGCCAATCCGCCGGGACAGGTCTCTACGAGCAGTACTTC
TRBJ2-5 . . TRBV27 CASSFQRTGTQYF TGTGCCAGCAGTTTCCAGAGAACGGGGACCCAGTACTTC
TRBJ2-1 . many TRBV29-1 CSVEIWAYNEQFF TGCAGCGTTGAAATCTGGGCGTACAATGAGCAGTTCTTC
TRBJ2-7 . few TRBV7-9 CASSSLMTINEQYF TGTGCCAGCAGCTCTCTCATGACAATCAACGAGCAGTACTTC
TRBJ2-7 TRBD2 few TRBV27 CASSLLWSGNLSYEQYF TGTGCCAGCAGTTTACTATGGAGCGGGAATCTCTCCTACGAGCAGTACTTC
TRBJ1-5 . many TRBV6-5 CASSYGQGDNQPQHF TGTGCCAGCAGTTACGGGCAGGGTGACAATCAGCCCCAGCATTTT